One T cell receptor (beta chain) is described in this entry. Its antigen is as yet unknown. This may come from a read error, since a much larger clone is one base off. TCRdb analysed the PCR reads with MiXCR anew, one entry per CDR3 protein. The data contain about 630,000 distinct CDR3 sequences, less than 30% of them seen just once; the ten biggest clones take up about 0.78%. It was from roughly 21,000 to 960,000 sorted cells, with 10%, 30% or 50% RNA, that naive CD8 libraries came. Sorting defined naive CD8 T cells as CD8+CD4-CCR7+CD45RA+. The V and J ends lost 2 bases and 3 bases, in that order; junction bases with no gene match: 3. CDR3 length equals 14 residues. Germline CDR1 is MNHEY and CDR2 is SVGAGI. The sample belongs to a study of molecular identifiers for immune sequencing clone quantification. Study conclusions and caveats: Identical TCR molecules that share a barcode could lead to an underestimation of highly expanded clone sizes.

The sequencing input was naive CD8+ T cells from blood, with Jurkat cell RNA spiked in. The sample's subset: FACS-sorted CD8+CD4-CCR7+CD45RA+ naive T cells. The receptor comes from a human donor in good health. Some libraries in this study had Jurkat cell RNA spiked in. The chain has TRBV6-5 and TRBJ2-7; 8 bases align to TRBD1. CDR3 sequence reads: CASSYGRGHYEQYF. CDR3 nucleotides: TGTGCCAGCAGTTACGGCAGGGGGCACTACGAGCAGTACTTC.